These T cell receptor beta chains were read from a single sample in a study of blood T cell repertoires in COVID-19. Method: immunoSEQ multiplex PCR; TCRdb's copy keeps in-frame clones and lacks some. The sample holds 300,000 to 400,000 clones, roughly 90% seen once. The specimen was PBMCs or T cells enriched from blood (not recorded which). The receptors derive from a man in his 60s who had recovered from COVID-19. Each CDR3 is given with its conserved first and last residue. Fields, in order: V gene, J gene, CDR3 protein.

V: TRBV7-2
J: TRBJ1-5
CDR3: CASSIRAPGTGSNQPQHF

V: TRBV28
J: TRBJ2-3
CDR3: CASSPIGAGKSDTQYF

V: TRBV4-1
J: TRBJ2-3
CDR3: CASSRGHASTDTQYF

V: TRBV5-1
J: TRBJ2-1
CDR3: CASSFGTDYNEQFF

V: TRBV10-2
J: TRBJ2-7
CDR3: CASRSGPSSYEQYF

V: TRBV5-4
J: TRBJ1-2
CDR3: CASSLDRDRGDTF

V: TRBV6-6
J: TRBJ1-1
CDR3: CASSYVRQGNTEAFF

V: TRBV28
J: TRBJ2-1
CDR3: CASSSIGTPSSYNEQFF

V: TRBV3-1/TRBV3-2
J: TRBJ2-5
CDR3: CASSQAMGLAGLETQYF

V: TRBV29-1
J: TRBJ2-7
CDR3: CSVLDRVTYEQYF

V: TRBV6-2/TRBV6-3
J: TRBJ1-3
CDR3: CASSYPRGSSGNTIYF

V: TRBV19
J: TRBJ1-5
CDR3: CASSISGSNQPQHF

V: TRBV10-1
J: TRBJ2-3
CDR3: CASSESLGQERDTQYF

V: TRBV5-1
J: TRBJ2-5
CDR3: CASRVDRGDETQYF

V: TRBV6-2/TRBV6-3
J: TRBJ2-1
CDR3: CASSLSRSSYNEQFF

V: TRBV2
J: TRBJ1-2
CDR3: CASRGDSFNYGYTF

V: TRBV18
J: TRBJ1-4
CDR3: CASQQGTNEKLFF

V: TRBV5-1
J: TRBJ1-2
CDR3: CASSRPGTGRNYGYTF

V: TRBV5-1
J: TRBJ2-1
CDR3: CASSYDSSYNEQFF

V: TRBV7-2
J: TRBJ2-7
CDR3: CASSLGGRSRFYEQYF

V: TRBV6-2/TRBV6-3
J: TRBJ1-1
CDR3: CASSYSGQGTEAFF

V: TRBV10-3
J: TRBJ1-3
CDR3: CATRAGTGGADSGNTIYF

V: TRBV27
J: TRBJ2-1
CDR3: CASSLYLGLAGTHGEQFF

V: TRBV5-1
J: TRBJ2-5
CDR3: CASSLEARYTQYF

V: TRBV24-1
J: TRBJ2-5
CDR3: CATSDLQTQETQYF

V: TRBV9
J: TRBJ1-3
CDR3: CASSVGPVSSGNTIYF

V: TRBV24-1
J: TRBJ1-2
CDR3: CATSERGVDGYTF

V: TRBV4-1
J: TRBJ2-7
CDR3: CASSLGQSYEQYF

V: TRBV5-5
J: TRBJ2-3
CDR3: CASSPKEGLADTQYF

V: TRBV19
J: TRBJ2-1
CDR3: CASSIYTPGNEQFF

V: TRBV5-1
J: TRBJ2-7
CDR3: CASSSAGFSYEQYF

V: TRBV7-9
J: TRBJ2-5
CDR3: CASSLEGLALGETQYF

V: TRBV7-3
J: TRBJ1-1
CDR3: CASSSAPRGTEAFF

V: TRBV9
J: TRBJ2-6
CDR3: CASNPDSSGANVLTF

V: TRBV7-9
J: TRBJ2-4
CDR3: CASSLGLAAGGFSKNIQYF

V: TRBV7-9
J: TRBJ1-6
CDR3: CASSSRGQGSSYNSPLHF

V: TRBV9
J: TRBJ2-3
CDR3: CASSVRNREGTGTDTQYF

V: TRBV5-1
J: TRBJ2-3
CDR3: CASSLALDFILGNTQYF

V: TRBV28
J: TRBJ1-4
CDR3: CASSGAGGQGEKLFF

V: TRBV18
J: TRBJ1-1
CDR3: CASAHASGGMNTEAFF

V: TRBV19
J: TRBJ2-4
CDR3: CASSIAGGLAGIPKNIQYF

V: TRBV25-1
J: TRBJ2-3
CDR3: CASTAPDRPTDTQYF

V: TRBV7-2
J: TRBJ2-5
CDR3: CASSSSSGETQYF

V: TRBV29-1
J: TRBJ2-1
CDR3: CSVEGLRDGNEQFF

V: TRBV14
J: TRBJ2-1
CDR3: CASSIGLARSYNEQFF

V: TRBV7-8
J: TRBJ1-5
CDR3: CASSPNTGRNQPQHF

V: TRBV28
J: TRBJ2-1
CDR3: CASRRTGGEQFF

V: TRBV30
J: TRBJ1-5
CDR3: CAWSVFSQPQHF

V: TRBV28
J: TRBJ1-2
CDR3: CASSIVGSYYGYTF